This TCR beta chain was captured in a study of blood T cells in healthy people across ages. A second PCR, run for roughly 7 to 11 cycles, used a sample-barcoded 5' primer plus a J-beta primer mix. MiXCR, applied by TCRdb to the 5' RACE reads, yields one record per CDR3 protein. The sample has nearly 800,000 distinct CDR3 sequences; about 61% are singletons. Study-level results: Older individuals had lower TCR beta diversity per million T cells (the decline was roughly linear).

For this clonotype: No antigen is known for it.

The specimen was blood. The source of this sequence is a middle-aged man in good health.

Here the CDR3 reads CASSLSRLGGLKTQYF. In DNA form, the CDR3 reads TGTGCCAGCAGCTTGTCCCGCCTCGGGGGTTTGAAGACCCAGTACTTC. V gene TRBV11-2 combines with J gene TRBJ2-5, with TRBD2 as a possible D gene (6 bases). There are 16 residues in the CDR3. The V end lost 3 bases, the J end lost 6 bases, and 20 bases lay between the germline ends. Germline CDR1 reads SGHAT; CDR2 reads FQNNGV.